Listed below are T cell receptor beta chains from one sample, sequenced in a study of cytomegalovirus exposure and HLA in healthy donors. The repertoire was sequenced with immunoSEQ multiplex PCR; TCRdb's copy has only in-frame clones and lacks some. The sample's table shows about 38,000 clones. The sample consisted of PBMCs. The receptors were sampled from a man between 40 and 49 years old in good health and CMV-seropositive. The CDR3 runs from the conserved cysteine through the conserved F or W. Fields, in order: D gene, CDR3 length, V gene, J gene, CDR3 DNA, CDR3 protein. A D gene is named only where the DNA matches it firmly.

d_call: NA
cdr3_length: 14
v_call: TRBV19
j_call: TRBJ1-2
cdr3_nt: TGTGCCAGTAGTACCCAACAGGGTAGTGATGGCTACACCTTC
cdr3_aa: CASSTQQGSDGYTF

d_call: NA
cdr3_length: 13
v_call: TRBV10-3
j_call: TRBJ1-1
cdr3_nt: TGTGCCATCGGAAGATTACAGGGAACTGAAGCTTTCTTT
cdr3_aa: CAIGRLQGTEAFF

d_call: NA
cdr3_length: 13
v_call: TRBV6-1
j_call: TRBJ2-1
cdr3_nt: TGTGCCAGCAGGGGGAGCTCCTACAATGAGCAGTTCTTC
cdr3_aa: CASRGSSYNEQFF

d_call: NA
cdr3_length: 16
v_call: TRBV5-1
j_call: TRBJ1-4
cdr3_nt: TGCGCCAGCAGCCCGTCGGGGGGGGTCGGCGATGAAAAACTGTTTTTT
cdr3_aa: CASSPSGGVGDEKLFF

d_call: NA
cdr3_length: 15
v_call: TRBV7-2
j_call: TRBJ1-2
cdr3_nt: TGTGCCAGCAGCTTAGGATCAGCGGGTCTCTATGGCTACACCTTC
cdr3_aa: CASSLGSAGLYGYTF

d_call: NA
cdr3_length: 15
v_call: TRBV7-2
j_call: TRBJ1-2
cdr3_nt: TGTGCCAGCAGCTCTGGAGGCCCAGCTAACTATGGCTACACCTTC
cdr3_aa: CASSSGGPANYGYTF

d_call: NA
cdr3_length: 15
v_call: TRBV6-5
j_call: TRBJ1-5
cdr3_nt: TGTGCCAGCAGGGGCCGGGCGGGGGGCAATCAGCCCCAGCATTTT
cdr3_aa: CASRGRAGGNQPQHF

d_call: TRBD2
cdr3_length: 18
v_call: TRBV5-1
j_call: TRBJ2-3
cdr3_nt: TGCGCCAGCAGCCCTGGACTAGCGGGAGTAAGTCTCACAGATACGCAGTATTTT
cdr3_aa: CASSPGLAGVSLTDTQYF

d_call: NA
cdr3_length: 15
v_call: TRBV10-2
j_call: TRBJ1-2
cdr3_nt: TGCGCCAGCAGTTATACAGGGATTGATTCCGATGGCTACACCTTC
cdr3_aa: CASSYTGIDSDGYTF

d_call: NA
cdr3_length: 13
v_call: TRBV9
j_call: TRBJ1-3
cdr3_nt: TGTGCCAGCAGCGCCAGACAGGGAAACACCATATATTTT
cdr3_aa: CASSARQGNTIYF

d_call: TRBD2
cdr3_length: 16
v_call: TRBV4-3
j_call: TRBJ2-7
cdr3_nt: TGCGCCAGCAGCCAAGAGGGGACTAGCGGGAACTACGAGCAGTACTTC
cdr3_aa: CASSQEGTSGNYEQYF

d_call: NA
cdr3_length: 13
v_call: TRBV11-3
j_call: TRBJ2-1
cdr3_nt: TGTGCCAGCAGCTGGGGCGGGACCGATGAGCAGTTCTTC
cdr3_aa: CASSWGGTDEQFF

d_call: NA
cdr3_length: 15
v_call: TRBV7-2
j_call: TRBJ1-3
cdr3_nt: TGTGCCAGCAGCTTAGTAGGGGGTACGGGAAACACCATATATTTT
cdr3_aa: CASSLVGGTGNTIYF

d_call: NA
cdr3_length: 16
v_call: TRBV7-8
j_call: TRBJ2-5
cdr3_nt: TGTGCCAGCAGCCCAGCAACAGGGACGGCCCAAGAGACCCAGTACTTC
cdr3_aa: CASSPATGTAQETQYF

d_call: NA
cdr3_length: 15
v_call: TRBV27
j_call: TRBJ2-5
cdr3_nt: TGTGCCAGCAGTTTATTGGGAGGTGGCCGGGAGACCCAGTACTTC
cdr3_aa: CASSLLGGGRETQYF

d_call: NA
cdr3_length: 15
v_call: TRBV29-1
j_call: TRBJ1-1
cdr3_nt: TGCAGCACTACCGGGCAGGGTTTTCGAAACACTGAAGCTTTCTTT
cdr3_aa: CSTTGQGFRNTEAFF

d_call: NA
cdr3_length: 17
v_call: TRBV21-1
j_call: TRBJ2-6
cdr3_nt: TGTGCCAGCAGCAAAGGGGCAGCCATCTCTGGGGCCAACGTCCTGACTTTC
cdr3_aa: CASSKGAAISGANVLTF

d_call: TRBD2
cdr3_length: 18
v_call: TRBV19
j_call: TRBJ2-1
cdr3_nt: TGTGCCAGTATCACCGGGACTAGCGGGAGGGCCCCGTTCGATGAGCAGTTCTTC
cdr3_aa: CASITGTSGRAPFDEQFF

d_call: TRBD1
cdr3_length: 15
v_call: TRBV6-5
j_call: TRBJ1-4
cdr3_nt: TGTGCCAGCAGCCCAGGACAGGCGAAAAATGAAAAACTGTTTTTT
cdr3_aa: CASSPGQAKNEKLFF

d_call: TRBD2
cdr3_length: 14
v_call: TRBV6-4
j_call: TRBJ2-3
cdr3_nt: TGTGCCAGCAGTGAGACTAGCGGGACAGATACGCAGTATTTT
cdr3_aa: CASSETSGTDTQYF

d_call: NA
cdr3_length: 13
v_call: TRBV28
j_call: TRBJ2-2
cdr3_nt: TGTGCCAGCAGTTTTACCGGGGGCGGGGAGCTGTTTTTT
cdr3_aa: CASSFTGGGELFF

d_call: NA
cdr3_length: 14
v_call: TRBV18
j_call: TRBJ2-1
cdr3_nt: TGTGCCAGCTCAACTCGACAGAGCTACAATGAGCAGTTCTTC
cdr3_aa: CASSTRQSYNEQFF